Included here is one T cell receptor beta chain sequence, with context. Its antigen remains unidentified. Germline CDR1 MGHDK, CDR2 SYGVNS. V lost 6 bases and J lost 7, with 13 bases in between. The CDR3 loop spans 13 amino acids. This sample was taken from a study of regulatory dendritic cells for organ transplantation. Libraries were prepared by immunoSEQ multiplex PCR; TCRdb keeps only in-frame clonotypes and omits some of them. The data contain about 21,000 clones, roughly 85% of them singletons. CFSE-labeled sorted T cells met regulatory or mature dendritic cells for 4 to 6 days. The sequence derives from a human donor in good health. This chain uses TRBV25-1 with TRBJ2-1, with a tentative D call TRBD1 (6 bases). The specimen was naive CD4+ T cells from blood cultured with dendritic cells. Specified subset: CD45RA+ naive T cells. In DNA, the CDR3 is TGTGCCAGCAGGGGGGCAGCGGCGAATGAGCAGTTCTTC. Encoded protein: CASRGAAANEQFF.